Listed here are 19 T cell receptor beta chains from one sample, sequenced in a study of blood T cell repertoires in COVID-19. Clones were sequenced by immunoSEQ multiplex PCR, and TCRdb holds only the in-frame ones, with some missing. The sample has around 200,000 clones; about 83% are singletons. The sample comprised PBMCs or T cells enriched from blood (not recorded which). Source of these receptors: a man aged 35 to 55 with acute COVID-19.

CDR3 residues: CASSLSGTAGTGELFF. The CDR3 nucleotides read TGTGCCAGCAGCTTAAGCGGGACCGCGGGCACCGGGGAGCTGTTTTTT. The gene calls are TRBV7-7 and TRBJ2-2, with 7 bases identical to TRBD2. CDR1 is SSHAT, CDR2 FNYEAQ, per germline (reference sequence). The J segment lost 4 bases and the V segment lost 2 bases, leaving 7 bases of the junction unmatched. The CDR3 sequence is 16 residues long.

J is TRBJ2-3 and V is TRBV5-1, with 8 bases lining up with TRBD2. CDR3 length equals 15 residues. The J segment lost 0 bases and the V segment lost 4 bases, leaving 4 bases of the junction unmatched. Germline V gives CDR1 SGHRS, CDR2 YFSETQ. As DNA, the CDR3 is TGCGCCAGCAGCGCAACTAGCGGCAGCACAGATACGCAGTATTTT. Its protein is CASSATSGSTDTQYF.

CDR3 in DNA: TGTGCCAGCAGCGGTGGGACAGGGCGTTCCACAGATACGCAGTATTTT. This codes for CASSGGTGRSTDTQYF. The chain employs TRBV2 and TRBJ2-3; 9 bases agree with TRBD1. In germline, CDR1 is SNHLY, CDR2 FYNNEI. The CDR3 has 16 amino acids. Germline trimming cut 6 bases from V and 2 bases from J; bases unmatched to any gene: 9.

Only one count was recorded for this clone. The chain carries TRBV6-2 or TRBV6-3 and TRBJ2-5, with D maybe TRBD1 (6 bases). The V and J ends lost 2 bases and 5 bases respectively, with 12 bases between them. The CDR3 runs to 14 residues. Germline CDR1 and CDR2: MNHEY and SVGEGT. DNA of the CDR3: TGTGCCAGCAGTTACCGCAGGGGAACTGAGACCCAGTACTTC. It encodes CASSYRRGTETQYF.

J is TRBJ2-1 and V is TRBV27; the match to TRBD2 covers 15 bases. The CDR3 contains 14 residues. Germline CDR1 reads MNHEY; CDR2 reads SMNVEV (reference sequence). V trimming: 6 bases; J trimming: 10 bases; junction bases outside the gene matches: 4. The DNA of the CDR3 is TGTGCCAGCAGATCGGGACTAGCGGGAGGCGAGCAGTTCTTC. This sequence encodes CASRSGLAGGEQFF.

V is TRBV6-6 and J is TRBJ1-3; weak D call: TRBD1 (5 bases). The V gene lost 0 bases and the J gene lost 4 bases, with 10 bases spanning the gap. CDR1 is MNHNY and CDR2 is SVGAGI in the germline V gene (reference sequence). The CDR3 is 15 residues long. CDR3 residues: CASSYSAGIGNTIYF. The CDR3 DNA sequence: TGTGCCAGCAGTTACTCGGCAGGGATCGGAAACACCATATATTTT.

This chain's CDR3 is CASRGVNTGELFF. The CDR3, as DNA: TGCGCCAGCAGGGGAGTGAACACCGGGGAGCTGTTTTTT. This chain connects TRBV5-1 to TRBJ2-2, with a weak D call TRBD2 (5 bases). The germline V gene encodes CDR1 SGHRS and CDR2 YFSETQ. Trimming cost V 5 bases and J 1 base, with 6 bases left between them. The CDR3 runs to 13 residues. The full variable domain, in which reference TRBV5-1 and TRBJ2-2 provide the parts outside the CDR3, is KAGVTQTPRYLIKTRGQQVTLSCSPISGHRSVSWYQQTPGQGLQFLFEYFSETQRNKGNFPGRFSGRQFSNSRSEMNVSTLELGDSALYLCASRGVNTGELFFGEGSRLTVL.

The J gene is TRBJ2-7, the V gene TRBV5-4; 9 bases fit TRBD1. Per germline, CDR1 SGHNT and CDR2 YYREEE (reference sequence). This CDR3 is built from 15 residues. Trimming cost V 3 bases and J 7 bases; bases outside gene matches: 11. The CDR3 nucleotides are TGTGCCAGCAGCTCCTCCGGGACAGGGTACGAAGAGCAGTACTTC. Translated, it gives CASSSSGTGYEEQYF.

The chain carries TRBV3-1 (or the pseudogene TRBV3-2) and TRBJ2-2, with 7 nucleotides matching TRBD2. This CDR3 spans 15 amino acids. V lost 3 bases, J lost 6 bases, and 7 bases stayed unmatched. Germline lookup yields CDR1 LGHDT and CDR2 YNNKEL (reference sequence). CDR3 in DNA: TGTGCCAGCAGCCAGGCGGGAGTAGTGGCCGGGGAGCTGTTTTTT. Amino acids: CASSQAGVVAGELFF.

V usage is TRBV5-6 and J usage is TRBJ1-5; D is possibly TRBD1 (6 bases). The V end lost 3 bases, the J end lost 4 bases, and 11 bases lay between the germline ends. The CDR3 spans 14 residues. Looked up from germline, CDR1 is SGHDT and CDR2 is YYEEEE. This CDR3 is CASSSGQKNQPQHF. CDR3 DNA: TGTGCCAGCAGCTCAGGACAGAAAAATCAGCCCCAGCATTTT. The full variable domain, its missing parts supplied by reference TRBV5-6 and TRBJ1-5, is DAGVTQSPTHLIKTRGQQVTLRCSPKSGHDTVSWYQQALGQGPQFIFQYYEEEERQRGNFPDRFSGHQFPNYSSELNVNALLLGDSALYLCASSSGQKNQPQHFGDGTRLSIL.

The V call is TRBV27, the J call TRBJ1-5; tentative D call: TRBD1 (6 bases). Trimming removed 1 base from V and 1 base from J, with 11 bases in between. Germline V gene lookup returns CDR1 MNHEY and CDR2 SMNVEV (reference sequence). The CDR3 covers 16 residues. The CDR3, as DNA: TGTGCCAGCAGTTTATTTTCACAGGGAAGCAATCAGCCCCAGCATTTT. This gives the protein CASSLFSQGSNQPQHF.

This chain links TRBV15 with TRBJ2-7; 7 bases fit TRBD1. CDR1 LNHNV and CDR2 YYDKDF come from the germline V gene (reference sequence). The CDR3 runs to 13 residues. The V segment lost 3 bases and the J segment 5 bases; nucleotides outside the gene matches: 4. The DNA for the CDR3 is TGTGCCACCAGCAGGGGTACAGGGGACGAGCAGTACTTC. This encodes CATSRGTGDEQYF.

The chain couples TRBV30 to TRBJ2-7; no firm D call. Trimming stripped 2 bases from V and 4 bases from J, with 6 bases between. The CDR3 loop spans 11 amino acids. CDR1 GTSNPN and CDR2 SVGIG come from the germline V gene (reference sequence). The CDR3 protein is CAWSYGYEQYF. The CDR3 DNA is TGTGCCTGGAGTTACGGGTACGAGCAGTACTTC. Combining the CDR3 with reference TRBV30 and TRBJ2-7 gives the whole variable domain SQTIHQWPATLVQPVGSPLSLECTVEGTSNPNLYWYRQAAGRGLQLLFYSVGIGQISSEVPQNLSASRPQDRQFILSSKKLLLSDSGFYLCAWSYGYEQYFGPGTRLTVT.

V usage is TRBV5-4 and J usage is TRBJ2-7; TRBD2 is a possible D gene (6 bases). The germline CDR1 and CDR2 sequences are SGHNT and YYREEE (reference sequence). Trimming shortened V by 9 bases and J by 5 bases, and 12 bases separated the two germline ends. CDR3 size: 11 residues. The CDR3 region is CATHRGNEQYF. In DNA form, the CDR3 reads TGTGCCACCCATCGGGGGAACGAGCAGTACTTC.

This chain uses TRBV5-4 with TRBJ1-1; maybe TRBD1 (5 bases). Germline CDR1 and CDR2: SGHNT and YYREEE (reference sequence). This CDR3 is 11 amino acids long. V was shortened by 0 bases and J by 11 bases, with 8 bases between the two germline ends. CDR3 region: CASSLEGYAFF. In nucleotides, the CDR3 is TGTGCCAGCAGCTTGGAGGGGTACGCTTTCTTT.

The chain carries TRBV11-2 and TRBJ1-1; possibly TRBD1 for D (5 bases). Looked up from germline, CDR1 is SGHAT and CDR2 is FQNNGV. Trimming cost V 4 bases and J 1 base, with 7 bases left between them. There are 13 residues in the CDR3. CDR3 DNA: TGTGCCAGCAGCTCCGACAGGAACACTGAAGCTTTCTTT. Encoded protein: CASSSDRNTEAFF.

The rearrangement joins TRBV6-5 to TRBJ1-2, with 8 bases that match TRBD1. Germline V lookup: CDR1 MNHEY, CDR2 SVGAGI. This CDR3 is 14 amino acids long. J was trimmed by 4 bases and V by 7 bases; bases with no gene match: 8. The chain's CDR3 is CASKPRGPGYGYTF. The CDR3 nucleotides are TGTGCCAGCAAACCCAGGGGGCCAGGCTATGGCTACACCTTC.

The V and J genes are TRBV19 and TRBJ1-3; D is ambiguous. The CDR3 loop spans 14 amino acids. The ends were cut back, 8 bases at V and 3 bases at J, with 14 bases in the middle. Germline CDR1 reads LNHDA; CDR2 reads SQIVND (reference sequence). The CDR3 DNA is TGTGCCAGTGCCCTGGGCGCAGGTGGAAACACCATATATTTT. Its protein product is CASALGAGGNTIYF.

This clone was recorded only once. V usage is TRBV28 and J usage is TRBJ2-1, with D possibly TRBD1 on 5 matching bases. The CDR3 consists of 15 residues. Trimming shortened V by 5 bases and J by 0 bases, and 11 bases separated the two germline ends. CDR1 is MDHEN and CDR2 is SYDVKM in the germline V gene. The CDR3 bases are TGTGCCAGCAGTACAGACAGTAGCTCCTACAATGAGCAGTTCTTC. Amino acids: CASSTDSSSYNEQFF. The whole variable domain, filled in from reference TRBV28 and TRBJ2-1, reads DVKVTQSSRYLVKRTGEKVFLECVQDMDHENMFWYRQDPGLGLRLIYFSYDVKMKEKGDIPEGYSVSREKKERFSLILESASTNQTSMYLCASSTDSSSYNEQFFGPGTRLTVL.